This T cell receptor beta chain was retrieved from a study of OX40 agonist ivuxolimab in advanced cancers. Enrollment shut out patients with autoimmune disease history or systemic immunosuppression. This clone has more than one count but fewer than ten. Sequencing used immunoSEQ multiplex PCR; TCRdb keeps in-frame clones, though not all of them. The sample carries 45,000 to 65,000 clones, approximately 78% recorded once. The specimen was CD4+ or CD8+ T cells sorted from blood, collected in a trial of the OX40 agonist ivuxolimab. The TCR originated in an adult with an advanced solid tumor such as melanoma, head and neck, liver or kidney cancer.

CDR3 bases: TGTGCCAGCAGCTTAGCGCAAGCAGGAAGGGTATTTAAGAACACTGAAGCTTTCTTT. As protein: CASSLAQAGRVFKNTEAFF. This chain links TRBV7-8 with TRBJ1-1; D gene ambiguous. This CDR3 contains 19 residues. Trimming shortened V by 0 bases and J by 1 base, and 21 bases separated the two germline ends. The germline V gene has CDR1 SGHVS and CDR2 FQNEAQ. Supplemented by reference TRBV7-8 and TRBJ1-1, the full variable domain reads GAGVSQSPRYKVAKRGQDVALRCDPISGHVSLFWYQQALGQGPEFLTYFQNEAQLDKSGLPSDRFFAERPEGSVSTLKIQRTQQEDSAVYLCASSLAQAGRVFKNTEAFFGQGTRLTVV.